The 27 T cell receptor beta chains given below trace back to one sample, sequenced in a study of blood T cell repertoires in COVID-19. The protocol was immunoSEQ multiplex PCR, while the TCRdb copy is restricted to in-frame clones and leaves out a portion. Of roughly 370,000 clones listed, around nine tenths are singletons. Specimen: PBMCs or T cells enriched from blood (not recorded which). All receptors come from a woman aged 45-59 years who had recovered from COVID-19.

The chain recombines TRBV28 with TRBJ2-3; the D gene is possibly TRBD2 (6 bases). CDR3 length: 17 amino acids. The V and J ends lost 8 bases and 6 bases respectively, with 27 bases between them. CDR1 MDHEN and CDR2 SYDVKM come from the germline V gene. CDR3 loop: CASVSPFGTGDSDTQYF. The CDR3 DNA is TGTGCCAGCGTCTCCCCCTTCGGGACGGGGGATTCGGATACGCAGTATTTT.

In its sample, this clone was seen a few times. The chain recombines TRBV10-3 with TRBJ1-1, with D perhaps TRBD1 (6 bases). This CDR3 comprises 14 residues. CDR1 and CDR2 from the germline V gene are ENHRY and SYGVKD. Trimming left V 2 bases short and J 3 bases short, with 10 bases between. The CDR3 DNA follows: TGTGCCATCAGTGAGCTCGGGACATACACTGAAGCTTTCTTT. It specifies CAISELGTYTEAFF.

J is TRBJ1-1 and V is TRBV6-2 or TRBV6-3; D possibly corresponds to TRBD1 (6 bases). CDR3 length: 17 residues. V was trimmed by 4 bases and J by 3 bases, leaving 21 bases between them. Looked up from germline, CDR1 is MNHEY and CDR2 is SVGEGT. CDR3 sequence: CASSSLLVDRTDTEAFF. The CDR3 bases are TGTGCCAGCAGTTCCCTCCTAGTAGACAGGACGGACACTGAAGCTTTCTTT.

The chain is built from TRBV11-2 and TRBJ2-7; 8 bases align to TRBD1. V was clipped by 5 bases and J by 1 base; unmatched bases: 7. CDR1 and CDR2 from the germline V gene are SGHAT and FQNNGV. The CDR3 covers 15 residues. Here the CDR3 reads CASSPVHRGSYEQYF. CDR3 in DNA: TGTGCCAGCAGCCCCGTTCACAGGGGGTCCTACGAGCAGTACTTC.

V usage is TRBV5-1 and J usage is TRBJ1-6; 9 nucleotides match TRBD1. Germline values: CDR1 SGHRS, CDR2 YFSETQ. The CDR3 contains 15 residues. J lost 5 bases, V lost 2 bases, and 2 bases had no gene match. The CDR3 DNA reads TGCGCCAGCAGCTTCTGGGACAGGGATAATTCACCCCTCCACTTT. Translation gives CASSFWDRDNSPLHF. The entire variable domain, with the rest obtained from reference TRBV5-1 and TRBJ1-6, is as follows: KAGVTQTPRYLIKTRGQQVTLSCSPISGHRSVSWYQQTPGQGLQFLFEYFSETQRNKGNFPGRFSGRQFSNSRSEMNVSTLELGDSALYLCASSFWDRDNSPLHFGNGTRLTVT.

V usage is TRBV5-1 and J usage is TRBJ1-6, with D possibly matching TRBD1 (6 bases). CDR1 is SGHRS and CDR2 is YFSETQ in the germline V gene. CDR3 length: 14 amino acids. The ends were cut back, 3 bases at V and 6 bases at J, with 10 bases in the middle. The CDR3 DNA reads as TGCGCCAGCAGCTCCAGGGGCATTAATTCACCCCTCCACTTT. This sequence encodes CASSSRGINSPLHF.

CDR3 sequence: CSVVGGQNYGYTF. The CDR3 DNA follows: TGCAGCGTTGTGGGTGGACAGAACTATGGCTACACCTTC. The V call is TRBV29-1, the J call TRBJ1-2, with D possibly being TRBD1 (6 bases). This CDR3 is 13 amino acids long. Germline assignment: CDR1 SQVTM and CDR2 ANQGSEA. V was clipped by 4 bases and J by 2 bases, with 11 bases between them.

This sequence joins TRBV4-3 and TRBJ2-7, with TRBD2 as a possible D gene (5 bases). Trimming left V 1 base short and J 4 bases short, with 14 bases between. Per the germline V gene, CDR1 is LGHNA and CDR2 is YSLEER. This CDR3 contains 15 residues. The CDR3 DNA reads as TGCGCCAGCAGCCAAGCTCATTCTAGCTTGTACGAGCAGTACTTC. As protein: CASSQAHSSLYEQYF.

The chain joins TRBV7-9 to TRBJ1-2; 10 nucleotides align to TRBD1. V trimming: 5 bases; J trimming: 3 bases; junction bases outside the gene matches: 6. This CDR3 spans 15 amino acids. CDR1 is SEHNR and CDR2 is FQNEAQ in the germline V gene (reference sequence). Here the CDR3 reads CASSIDRGLDYGYTF. The CDR3, as DNA: TGTGCCAGCAGCATAGACAGGGGGCTCGACTATGGCTACACCTTC.

This clone has a single count. CDR3 sequence reads: CASRPAGSYEQYF. As DNA, the CDR3 is TGTGCCAGTAGACCAGCGGGATCCTACGAGCAGTACTTC. The chain uses TRBV19 and TRBJ2-7; 7 bases agree with TRBD2. This CDR3 comprises 13 residues. Germline V gene lookup returns CDR1 LNHDA and CDR2 SQIVND (reference sequence). V was pared by 6 bases and J by 1 base, with 3 bases of the junction left unmatched.

This chain joins TRBV5-1 and TRBJ2-7, with 8 bases matching TRBD1. The CDR3 sequence is 14 residues long. Looked up from germline, CDR1 is SGHRS and CDR2 is YFSETQ. Unmatched junction bases numbered 6, after V lost 4 bases and J lost 3 bases. The CDR3 nucleotides read TGCGCCAGCAGCCTCCGGGACAGGAACTACGAGCAGTACTTC. This sequence encodes CASSLRDRNYEQYF.

This rearrangement joins TRBV5-1 to TRBJ2-3; TRBD1 matches 8 bases. The J segment lost 5 bases and the V segment lost 4 bases, leaving 6 bases of the junction unmatched. This CDR3 has 14 amino acids. Germline V gene data show CDR1 as SGHRS and CDR2 as YFSETQ. The CDR3 loop reads CASSAGTGLDTQYF. The CDR3 coding sequence is TGCGCCAGCAGCGCCGGGACAGGATTAGATACGCAGTATTTT.

The chain uses TRBV9 and TRBJ1-1, with 8 bases identical to TRBD1. Germline trimming cut 4 bases from V and 4 bases from J; bases unmatched to any gene: 3. Per the germline V gene, CDR1 is SGDLS and CDR2 is YYNGEE. This CDR3 is 13 amino acids long. The CDR3 region is CASSTGGGTEAFF. CDR3 in DNA: TGTGCCAGCAGCACAGGGGGGGGCACTGAAGCTTTCTTT. Supplemented by reference TRBV9 and TRBJ1-1, the full variable domain reads DSGVTQTPKHLITATGQRVTLRCSPRSGDLSVYWYQQSLDQGLQFLIQYYNGEERAKGNILERFSAQQFPDLHSELNLSSLELGDSALYFCASSTGGGTEAFFGQGTRLTVV.

The chain carries TRBV27 and TRBJ1-1, with 7 bases matching TRBD1. Trimming took 4 bases from V and 2 from J; bases not matched to a gene: 16. The germline V gene has CDR1 MNHEY and CDR2 SMNVEV (reference sequence). The CDR3 has 18 residues. CDR3 in amino acids: CASSSLTGPEGGNTEAFF. CDR3 nucleotide sequence: TGTGCCAGCAGTTCACTGACAGGGCCCGAAGGGGGTAACACTGAAGCTTTCTTT.

V is TRBV2 and J is TRBJ2-7, with D unclear. The germline V and J ends were trimmed by 6 bases and 2 bases, with 20 bases remaining between them. The CDR3 has 16 amino acids. In germline, CDR1 is SNHLY, CDR2 FYNNEI. The CDR3 is CASRRRGEVYPYEQYF. CDR3 coding DNA: TGTGCCAGCAGGCGAAGAGGAGAGGTTTACCCCTACGAGCAGTACTTC.

The V and J genes are TRBV6-4 and TRBJ1-6, with D unresolved. Trimming stripped 6 bases from V and 8 bases from J, with 17 bases between. The CDR3 runs to 15 residues. Germline V lookup: CDR1 MRHNA, CDR2 SNTAGT. CDR3 sequence: CASSRMASRDSPLHF. CDR3 DNA sequence: TGTGCCAGCAGCCGGATGGCGTCCCGGGATTCACCCCTCCACTTT.

A few counts support this clone. The chain has TRBV19 and TRBJ1-2; 8 nucleotides line up with TRBD1. Germline V gives CDR1 LNHDA, CDR2 SQIVND (reference sequence). The CDR3 spans 15 residues. Losses at the gene ends were 9 bases for V and 7 bases for J; bases not matched to a gene: 16. The CDR3: CASRTAGGGLSGYTF. CDR3 bases: TGTGCCAGCCGAACCGCAGGGGGCGGATTAAGTGGCTACACCTTC.

The V gene is TRBV25-1, the J gene TRBJ1-2, with 7 positions matching TRBD1. CDR3 length: 17 amino acids. The junction had 19 bases not matched to a gene; V was cut back by 4 bases and J by 8 bases. Germline CDR1 is MGHDK and CDR2 is SYGVNS. The CDR3 is CASSAHGQADPVGGYTF. CDR3 DNA: TGTGCCAGCAGTGCCCACGGACAGGCCGACCCGGTGGGGGGCTACACCTTC.

This clone was detected once. This chain uses TRBV5-1 with TRBJ2-3; 10 nucleotides line up with TRBD2. Germline V lookup: CDR1 SGHRS, CDR2 YFSETQ. V shed 5 bases, J shed 4 bases, and the junction held 7 bases outside the gene matches. This CDR3 spans 15 amino acids. CDR3 sequence (DNA): TGCGCCAGCAGATTAACTAGCGGGGTAGCAGATACGCAGTATTTT. Its protein is CASRLTSGVADTQYF.

The J gene is TRBJ1-4, the V gene TRBV5-1; D unresolved. V lost 0 bases, J lost 8 bases, and 8 bases lay in between. CDR1 and CDR2 (germline): SGHRS, YFSETQ. This CDR3 is 13 amino acids long. The CDR3 loop reads CASSLGMEEKLFF. The CDR3 bases are TGCGCCAGCAGCTTGGGCATGGAGGAAAAACTGTTTTTT.

V gene TRBV7-2 combines with J gene TRBJ2-5; 9 nucleotides align to TRBD1. In germline, CDR1 is SGHTA, CDR2 FQGNSA. The CDR3 sequence is 16 residues long. V was clipped by 3 bases and J by 5 bases; unmatched bases: 10. CDR3 nucleotide sequence: TGTGCCAGCAGCTTGCTCGGACAGGGGACCTGGGAGACCCAGTACTTC. Protein product: CASSLLGQGTWETQYF.

The V and J genes are TRBV10-3 and TRBJ1-3; D call uncertain. The germline V gene has CDR1 ENHRY and CDR2 SYGVKD. Trimming removed 9 bases at V and 0 bases at J, with 6 bases between. This CDR3 has 12 amino acids. Here the CDR3 DNA reads TGTGCCATAGCCGACTCTGGAAACACCATATATTTT. Its protein product is CAIADSGNTIYF.

This rearrangement joins TRBV5-1 to TRBJ2-7; D might be TRBD1 (6 bases). V gave up 4 bases and J gave up 3 bases, with 14 bases separating them. The CDR3 is 14 amino acids. The germline gives CDR1 SGHRS, CDR2 YFSETQ. The chain's CDR3 is CASSPGQRNYEQYF. In nucleotides, the CDR3 is TGCGCCAGCAGCCCCGGACAGAGAAACTACGAGCAGTACTTC. Variable domain in full (rest from reference TRBV5-1 and TRBJ2-7): KAGVTQTPRYLIKTRGQQVTLSCSPISGHRSVSWYQQTPGQGLQFLFEYFSETQRNKGNFPGRFSGRQFSNSRSEMNVSTLELGDSALYLCASSPGQRNYEQYFGPGTRLTVT.

CDR3 amino acids: CASSPRLAGIGELFF. CDR3 in DNA: TGTGCCAGCAGTCCCAGACTAGCGGGGATCGGGGAGCTGTTTTTT. This rearrangement joins TRBV27 to TRBJ2-2, with 11 bases fitting TRBD2. The CDR3 consists of 15 residues. Trimming cost V 5 bases and J 7 bases; bases outside gene matches: 6. The germline V gene has CDR1 MNHEY and CDR2 SMNVEV (reference sequence).

This clone came up a few times. CDR3 in DNA: TGTGCCAGTAGTATACAACGGGATCAGCCCCAGCATTTT. It specifies CASSIQRDQPQHF. The V and J genes are TRBV19 and TRBJ1-5; D ambiguous. Per germline, CDR1 LNHDA and CDR2 SQIVND (reference sequence). V gave up 2 bases and J gave up 5 bases, with 7 bases separating them. This CDR3 has 13 residues. Full variable domain (remainder filled in from reference TRBV19 and TRBJ1-5): DGGITQSPKYLFRKEGQNVTLSCEQNLNHDAMYWYRQDPGQGLRLIYYSQIVNDFQKGDIAEGYSVSREKKESFPLTVTSAQKNPTAFYLCASSIQRDQPQHFGDGTRLSIL.

This clone appeared a few times. The chain's CDR3 is CASSRPQGGTDTQYF. CDR3 bases: TGCGCCAGCAGCCGCCCACAGGGGGGGACAGATACGCAGTATTTT. This chain links TRBV4-1 with TRBJ2-3; a possible D gene is TRBD1 (8 bases). CDR3 length: 15 amino acids. The germline V and J ends were trimmed by 4 bases and 3 bases, with 14 bases remaining between them. Germline V gene lookup returns CDR1 MGHRA and CDR2 YSYEKL.

This rearrangement joins TRBV7-8 to TRBJ1-2; D is perhaps TRBD1 (5 bases). Trimming left V 7 bases short and J 7 bases short, with 19 bases between. Germline values: CDR1 SGHVS, CDR2 FQNEAQ. This CDR3 is built from 14 residues. CDR3 sequence (DNA): TGTGCCAGCACCCTCCCGGGGGGAGCGGGTGGCTACACCTTC. Amino acid sequence: CASTLPGGAGGYTF.